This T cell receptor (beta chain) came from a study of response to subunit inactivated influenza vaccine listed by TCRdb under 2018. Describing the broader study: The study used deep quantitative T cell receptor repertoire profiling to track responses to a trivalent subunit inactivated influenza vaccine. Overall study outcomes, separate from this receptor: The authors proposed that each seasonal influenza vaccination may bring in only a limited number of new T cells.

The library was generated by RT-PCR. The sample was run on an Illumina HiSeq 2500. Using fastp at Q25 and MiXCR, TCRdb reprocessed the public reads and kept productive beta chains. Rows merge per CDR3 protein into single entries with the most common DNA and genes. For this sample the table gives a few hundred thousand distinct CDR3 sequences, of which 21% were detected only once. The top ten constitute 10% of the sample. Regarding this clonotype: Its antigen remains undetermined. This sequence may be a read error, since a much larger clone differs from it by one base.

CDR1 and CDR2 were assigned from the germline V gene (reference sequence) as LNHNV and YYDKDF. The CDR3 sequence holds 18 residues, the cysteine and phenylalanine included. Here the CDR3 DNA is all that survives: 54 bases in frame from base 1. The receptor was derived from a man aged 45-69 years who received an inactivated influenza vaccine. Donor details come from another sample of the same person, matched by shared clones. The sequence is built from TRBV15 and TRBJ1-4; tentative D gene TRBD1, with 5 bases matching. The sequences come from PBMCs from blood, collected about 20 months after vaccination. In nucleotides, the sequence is TGTGCCACCAGCAGAGGACCGGGTTGGCAGGGCACTCATGAAAAACTGTCTTTT. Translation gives CATSRGPGWQGTHEKLSF.